This T cell receptor beta chain was identified in a study of vaccination and CD4 T cells after COVID-19. Study background: Six male and four female convalescents took part, two of them Hispanic. Post-COVID draws came a median approximately 94 days after diagnosis (range 35 to 161).

Time point here: late sampling 161 to 241 days after vaccination in a few convalescent patients. Described treatment: approximately 9-day PBMC culture with coronavirus spike peptide pools or control peptides (ViraFEST assay). Comments on this clonotype: Its antigen is currently unknown.

Cultured CD4+ T cell DNA underwent sequencing with the Oncomine TCR Beta short-read assay. TCRdb re-analysed the PCR reads in MiXCR, keeping a single row per CDR3 protein. The sample lists nearly 25,000 distinct CDR3 sequences, roughly 29% occurring once. Per germline, CDR1 SGHVS and CDR2 FNYEAQ. This CDR3 is built from 16 residues. V lost 5 bases and J 5 bases, leaving 21 bases between the germline ends. This sequence originates from a human donor who had recovered from COVID-19. The sequenced sample was CD4+ T cells from blood, cultured in vitro, obtained about 7 months after SARS-CoV-2 vaccination. The J gene is TRBJ2-5, the V gene TRBV7-6; perhaps TRBD1 as D (5 bases). CDR3 region: CASSSRWGSDMETQYF. As DNA, the CDR3 is TGTGCCAGCAGCAGTAGATGGGGCTCCGATATGGAGACCCAGTACTTC.